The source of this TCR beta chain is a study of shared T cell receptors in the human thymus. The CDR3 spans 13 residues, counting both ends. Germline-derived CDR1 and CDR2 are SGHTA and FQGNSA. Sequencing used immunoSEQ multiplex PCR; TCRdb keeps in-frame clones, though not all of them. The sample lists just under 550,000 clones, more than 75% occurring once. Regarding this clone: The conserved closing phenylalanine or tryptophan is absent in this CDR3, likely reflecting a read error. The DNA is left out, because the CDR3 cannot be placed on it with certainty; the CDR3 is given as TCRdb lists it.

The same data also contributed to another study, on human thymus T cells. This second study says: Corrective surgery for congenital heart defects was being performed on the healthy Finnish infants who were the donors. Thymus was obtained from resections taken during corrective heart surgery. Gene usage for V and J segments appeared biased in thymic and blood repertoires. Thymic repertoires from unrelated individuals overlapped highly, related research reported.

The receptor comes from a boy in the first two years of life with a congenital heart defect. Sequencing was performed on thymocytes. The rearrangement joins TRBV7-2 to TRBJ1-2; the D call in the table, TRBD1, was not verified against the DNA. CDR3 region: CASSLVGTGPEVG.